Below are 10 T cell receptor beta chains sequenced from a single sample in a study of cytomegalovirus exposure and HLA in healthy donors (dated by TCRdb to 2016 to 2017). Receptors were amplified or captured by the immunoSEQ multiplex PCR assay. A mixture of 60 forward primers for TCR Vbeta segments and 13 reverse primers for TCR Jbeta segments was used in the multiplex PCR. The table comes from immuneACCESS by way of TCRdb, which keeps in-frame sequences with V and J called. Part of the clones is missing from these tables; in studies checked, under half for an unresolved V gene and the rest for unknown reasons. The sample table contains 150,000 to 200,000 clones; only one count was recorded for around three quarters of them. The ten largest make up 1% of the sample. Sequencing used PBMCs. These receptors originate from a woman in her forties or fifties in good health and CMV-seropositive.

The chain has TRBV7-3 and TRBJ2-6; D perhaps matches TRBD2 (7 bases). Germline CDR1 SGHTA, CDR2 FQGTGA. This CDR3 comprises 15 residues. Trimming took off 4 bases at V and 5 bases at J, with 12 bases between the two ends. Here the CDR3 DNA reads TGTGCCAGCAGCTCGAGGGGGGGTAGGGCCAACGTCCTGACTTTC. Its protein is CASSSRGGRANVLTF. The full variable domain, with the rest looked up from reference TRBV7-3 and TRBJ2-6, is GAGVSQTPSNKVTEKGKYVELRCDPISGHTALYWYRQSLGQGPEFLIYFQGTGAADDSGLPNDRFFAVRPEGSVSTLKIQRTERGDSAVYLCASSSRGGRANVLTFGAGSRLTVL.

This chain joins TRBV19 and TRBJ1-5, with D unresolved. CDR1 LNHDA and CDR2 SQIVND come from the germline V gene (reference sequence). V was trimmed by 6 bases and J by 11 bases, leaving 23 bases between them. The CDR3 runs 15 residues. The CDR3 bases are TGTGCCAGTAGACCGCTATCCACAGCGGCCGGAGCCCAGCATTTT. Translated, it gives CASRPLSTAAGAQHF.

The rearrangement joins TRBV6-1 to TRBJ1-5; 7 positions agree with TRBD1. Germline CDR1 MNHNS, CDR2 SASEGT. The CDR3 loop spans 15 amino acids. Trimming cost V 3 bases and J 2 bases; bases outside gene matches: 4. For the CDR3, the DNA is TGTGCCAGCAGTGACTGGGACAGCCGCAATCAGCCCCAGCATTTT. It specifies CASSDWDSRNQPQHF.

This clone has just a few counts. The J gene is TRBJ2-4, the V gene TRBV5-4, with TRBD2 identical over 14 bases. The CDR3 loop spans 17 amino acids. Germline CDR1 and CDR2: SGHNT and YYREEE (reference sequence). Trimming took 3 bases from V and 1 from J; bases not matched to a gene: 3. The CDR3 here is CASSSGTSGSAKNIQYF. In DNA, the CDR3 is TGTGCCAGCAGCTCTGGGACTAGCGGGAGTGCCAAAAACATTCAGTACTTC.

V and J are TRBV2 and TRBJ2-5, with a tentative D call TRBD1 (5 bases). The last part of the DNA fits TRBJ2-7 better; the J call may be wrong. CDR1 and CDR2 from the germline V gene are SNHLY and FYNNEI. CDR3 length equals 13 residues. Written as DNA, the CDR3 is TGTGCCAGCAGCTCTACAGGAAGCTACGAGCAGTACTTC. Its translation is CASSSTGSYEQYF.

The V and J genes are TRBV7-3 and TRBJ2-1; D possibly corresponds to TRBD1 (7 bases). This CDR3 has 16 amino acids. The germline CDR1 and CDR2 sequences are SGHTA and FQGTGA. Trimming removed 2 bases from V and 4 bases from J, with 15 bases in between. CDR3 nucleotide sequence: TGTGCCAGCAGCTTAGACGCAGGGGGGAGATACAATGAGCAGTTCTTC. Encoded protein: CASSLDAGGRYNEQFF.

The V gene is TRBV7-3, the J gene TRBJ2-3; no firm D call. CDR1 SGHTA and CDR2 FQGTGA come from the germline V gene. Between the trimmed V and J ends, which lost 5 bases and 4 bases, there was a span of 10 bases. The CDR3 runs to 13 residues. The CDR3 nucleotides read TGTGCCAGCAGCCTGACTGCGCCAGATACGCAGTATTTT. This sequence encodes CASSLTAPDTQYF.

The V call is TRBV20-1, the J call TRBJ2-3; a possible D gene is TRBD1 (6 bases). CDR1 is DFQATT, CDR2 SNEGSKA, per germline (reference sequence). V lost 6 bases, J lost 10 bases, and 14 bases lay in between. CDR3 length equals 11 residues. In nucleotides, the CDR3 is TGCAGTGCCGTGACAGGTCGGTCGCAGTATTTT. This codes for CSAVTGRSQYF.

This chain links TRBV28 with TRBJ1-2; a weak D match, TRBD1 (6 bases). Germline CDR1 MDHEN, CDR2 SYDVKM. Trimming cost V 2 bases and J 7 bases, with 14 bases left between them. The CDR3 has 14 residues. The CDR3: CASSLGSGVSGYTF. The DNA of the CDR3 is TGTGCCAGCAGTTTAGGCTCAGGGGTAAGTGGCTACACCTTC.

The rearrangement uses TRBV5-1 and TRBJ2-1; maybe TRBD2 (6 bases). The CDR3 is 13 residues long. Trimming stripped 7 bases from V and 2 bases from J, with 10 bases between. Germline CDR1 is SGHRS and CDR2 is YFSETQ. CDR3 amino acids: CASRRETYNEQFF. The CDR3 DNA is TGCGCCAGCCGCCGGGAGACCTACAATGAGCAGTTCTTC.